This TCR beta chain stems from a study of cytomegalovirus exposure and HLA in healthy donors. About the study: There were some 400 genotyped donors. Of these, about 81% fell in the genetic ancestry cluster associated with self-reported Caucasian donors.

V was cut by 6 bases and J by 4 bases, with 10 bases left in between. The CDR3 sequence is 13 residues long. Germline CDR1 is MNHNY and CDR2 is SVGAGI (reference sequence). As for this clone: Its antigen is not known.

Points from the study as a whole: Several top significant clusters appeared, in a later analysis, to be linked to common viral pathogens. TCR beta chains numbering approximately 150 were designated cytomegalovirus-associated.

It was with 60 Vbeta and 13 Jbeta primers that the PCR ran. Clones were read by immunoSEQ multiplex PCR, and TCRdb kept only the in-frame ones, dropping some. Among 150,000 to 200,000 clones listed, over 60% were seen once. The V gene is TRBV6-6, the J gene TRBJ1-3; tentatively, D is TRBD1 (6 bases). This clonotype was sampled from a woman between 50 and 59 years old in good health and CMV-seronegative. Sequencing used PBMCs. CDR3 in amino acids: CASRLQGGNTIYF. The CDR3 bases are TGTGCCAGCAGGCTACAGGGAGGAAACACCATATATTTT.